This T cell receptor (beta chain) was captured by sequencing in a study of blood T cell repertoires in COVID-19. Trimming cost V 2 bases and J 0 bases; bases outside gene matches: 6. There are 17 residues in the CDR3. Germline CDR1 and CDR2: SGHDN and FVKESK. Ages ranged from roughly 18 to 100 years, with residence in approximately 23 US areas. Researchers sorted participants into cohorts using their self-reported clinical history. Each recovered donor of Cohort 3 presented with two negative PCRs, clearance, or symptom resolution. How the authors handled the data: Reference gene primer amplification yielded estimated nucleated cell counts. Profiling relied on immunoSEQ multiplex PCR, and the TCRdb table lists in-frame clones only, not all of them. That table is the source of V, J and clone size, and D and trimming were worked out from the DNA. This sample has about 370,000 clones; over 85% occur once, and the top ten carry about 1.7%.

The V and J genes are TRBV14 and TRBJ1-4, with 7 bases identical to TRBD1. This TCR was sampled from a woman in her 30s who had recovered from COVID-19. Sequenced: PBMCs or T cells enriched from blood (not recorded which). The CDR3 spells CASSQRQGVATNEKLFF. The CDR3 DNA reads TGTGCCAGCAGCCAACGACAGGGAGTAGCAACTAATGAAAAACTGTTTTTT.